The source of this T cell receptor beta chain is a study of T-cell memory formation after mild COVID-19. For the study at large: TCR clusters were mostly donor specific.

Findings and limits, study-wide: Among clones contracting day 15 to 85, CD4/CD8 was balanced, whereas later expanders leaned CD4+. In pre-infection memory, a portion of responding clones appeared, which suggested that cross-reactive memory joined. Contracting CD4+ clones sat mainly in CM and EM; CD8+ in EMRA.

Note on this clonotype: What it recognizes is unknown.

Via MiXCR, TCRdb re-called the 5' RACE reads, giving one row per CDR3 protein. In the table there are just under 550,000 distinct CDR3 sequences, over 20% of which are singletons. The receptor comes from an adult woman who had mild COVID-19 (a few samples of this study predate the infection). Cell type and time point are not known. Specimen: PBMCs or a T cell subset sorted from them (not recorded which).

CDR3 nucleotide sequence: TGCAGTGCTAGAACCGGGACTTATGGCTACACCTTC. It encodes CSARTGTYGYTF. The rearrangement links TRBV20-1 to TRBJ1-2, with TRBD1 as a possible D gene (5 bases). Germline V gene data show CDR1 as DFQATT and CDR2 as SNEGSKA (reference sequence). The length of the CDR3 is 12 residues. Trimming took 2 bases from V and 5 from J, leaving 9 bases between them.